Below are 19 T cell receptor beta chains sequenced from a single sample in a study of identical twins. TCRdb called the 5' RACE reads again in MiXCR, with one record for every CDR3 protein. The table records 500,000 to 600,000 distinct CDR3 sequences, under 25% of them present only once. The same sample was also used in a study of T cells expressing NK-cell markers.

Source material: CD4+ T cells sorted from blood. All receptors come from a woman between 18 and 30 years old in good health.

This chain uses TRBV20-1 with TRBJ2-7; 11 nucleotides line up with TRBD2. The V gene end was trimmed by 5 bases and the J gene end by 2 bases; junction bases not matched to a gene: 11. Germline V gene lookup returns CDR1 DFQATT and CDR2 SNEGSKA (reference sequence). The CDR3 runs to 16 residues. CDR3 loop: CSAGVAGGPSPYEQYF. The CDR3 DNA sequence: TGCAGTGCTGGGGTAGCGGGAGGGCCCTCCCCCTACGAGCAGTACTTC.

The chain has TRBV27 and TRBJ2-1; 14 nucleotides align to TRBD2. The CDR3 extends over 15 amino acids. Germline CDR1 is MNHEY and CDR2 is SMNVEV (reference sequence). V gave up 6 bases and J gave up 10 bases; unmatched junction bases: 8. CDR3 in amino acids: CASSTGTSGRWEQFF. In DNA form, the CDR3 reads TGTGCCAGCAGCACCGGGACTAGCGGGAGATGGGAGCAGTTCTTC.

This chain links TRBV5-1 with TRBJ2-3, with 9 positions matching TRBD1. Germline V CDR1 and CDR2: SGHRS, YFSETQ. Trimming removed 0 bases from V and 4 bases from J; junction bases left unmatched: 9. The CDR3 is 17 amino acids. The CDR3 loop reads CASSLAPRTGEADTQYF. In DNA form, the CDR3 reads TGCGCCAGCAGCTTGGCCCCCCGGACAGGGGAAGCAGATACGCAGTATTTT.

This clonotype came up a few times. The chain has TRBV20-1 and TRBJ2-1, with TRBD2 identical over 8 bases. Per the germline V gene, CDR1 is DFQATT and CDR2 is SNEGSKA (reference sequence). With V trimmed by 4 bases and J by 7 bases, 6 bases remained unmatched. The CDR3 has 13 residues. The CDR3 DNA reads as TGCAGTGCTAAGGGACTAGGCCTAAATGAGCAGTTCTTC. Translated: CSAKGLGLNEQFF.

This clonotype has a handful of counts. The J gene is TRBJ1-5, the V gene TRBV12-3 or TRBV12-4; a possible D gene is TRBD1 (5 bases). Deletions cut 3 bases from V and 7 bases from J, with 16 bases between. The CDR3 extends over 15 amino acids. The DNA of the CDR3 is TGTGCCAGCAGTTTTTGGTCACAGGAAAACCAGCCCCAGCATTTT. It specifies CASSFWSQENQPQHF.

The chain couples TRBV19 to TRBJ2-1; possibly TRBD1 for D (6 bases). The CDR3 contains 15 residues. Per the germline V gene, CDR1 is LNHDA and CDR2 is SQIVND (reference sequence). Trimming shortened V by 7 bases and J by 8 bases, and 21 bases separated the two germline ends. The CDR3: CASTGLGGPTYEQFF. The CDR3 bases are TGTGCCAGTACTGGCCTAGGGGGACCGACCTATGAGCAGTTCTTC.

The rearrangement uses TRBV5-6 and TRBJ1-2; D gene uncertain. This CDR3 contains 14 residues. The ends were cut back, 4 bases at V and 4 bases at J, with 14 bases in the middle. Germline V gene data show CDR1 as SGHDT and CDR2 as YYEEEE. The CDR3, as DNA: TGTGCCAGCAGCCCAACAAGATACGGCTATGGCTACACCTTC. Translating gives CASSPTRYGYGYTF. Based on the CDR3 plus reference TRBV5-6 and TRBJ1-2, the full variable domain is DAGVTQSPTHLIKTRGQQVTLRCSPKSGHDTVSWYQQALGQGPQFIFQYYEEEERQRGNFPDRFSGHQFPNYSSELNVNALLLGDSALYLCASSPTRYGYGYTFGSGTRLTVV.

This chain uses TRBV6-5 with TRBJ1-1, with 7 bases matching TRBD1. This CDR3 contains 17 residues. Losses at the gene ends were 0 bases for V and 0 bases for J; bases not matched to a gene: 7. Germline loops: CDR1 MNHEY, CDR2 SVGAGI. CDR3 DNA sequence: TGTGCCAGCAGTTACTCGAGGAGGGGGCTAGTGAACACTGAAGCTTTCTTT. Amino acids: CASSYSRRGLVNTEAFF.

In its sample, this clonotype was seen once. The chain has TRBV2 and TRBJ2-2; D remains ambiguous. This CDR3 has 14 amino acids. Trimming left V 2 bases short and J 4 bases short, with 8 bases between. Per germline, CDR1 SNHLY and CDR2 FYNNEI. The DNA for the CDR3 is TGTGCCAGCAGTGAAATTGGCTCCACCGGGGAGCTGTTTTTT. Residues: CASSEIGSTGELFF.

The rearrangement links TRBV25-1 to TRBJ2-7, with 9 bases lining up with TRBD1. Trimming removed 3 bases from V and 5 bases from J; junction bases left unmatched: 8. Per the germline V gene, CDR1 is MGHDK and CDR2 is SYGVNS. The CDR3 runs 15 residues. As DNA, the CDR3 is TGTGCCAGCAGTGATCCCGGGACAGGGCGGAACGAGCAGTACTTC. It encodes CASSDPGTGRNEQYF.

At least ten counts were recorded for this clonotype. CDR3 nucleotides: TGTGCCACCAGCCAGGGAGGCACAGGGGAGCAGTACTTC. It is translated as CATSQGGTGEQYF. This chain joins TRBV15 and TRBJ2-7; D tentatively fits TRBD1 or TRBD2 (6 bases each). The V end was cut by 5 bases, the J end by 7 bases, with 15 bases between. The CDR3 spans 13 residues. Germline V CDR1 and CDR2: LNHNV, YYDKDF (reference sequence).

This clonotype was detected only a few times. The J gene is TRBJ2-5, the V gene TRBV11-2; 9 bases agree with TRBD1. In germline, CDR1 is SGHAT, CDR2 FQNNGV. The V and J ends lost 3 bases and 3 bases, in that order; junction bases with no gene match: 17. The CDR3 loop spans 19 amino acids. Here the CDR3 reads CASSFLITPGQGMEETQYF. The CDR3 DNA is TGTGCCAGCAGCTTCTTAATTACCCCGGGACAGGGAATGGAAGAGACCCAGTACTTC. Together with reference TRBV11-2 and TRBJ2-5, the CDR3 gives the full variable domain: EAGVAQSPRYKIIEKRQSVAFWCNPISGHATLYWYQQILGQGPKLLIQFQNNGVVDDSQLPKDRFSAERLKGVDSTLKIQPAKLEDSAVYLCASSFLITPGQGMEETQYFGPGTRLLVL.

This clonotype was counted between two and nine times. The CDR3 sequence: CASSEKEGTEAFF. The CDR3 bases are TGTGCCAGCAGTGAGAAGGAGGGAACTGAAGCTTTCTTT. The rearrangement uses TRBV2 and TRBJ1-1; unclear D gene. CDR3 size: 13 residues. V was clipped by 3 bases and J by 5 bases, with 10 bases between them. Per germline, CDR1 SNHLY and CDR2 FYNNEI. The variable domain in full, completed from reference TRBV2 and TRBJ1-1, reads EPEVTQTPSHQVTQMGQEVILRCVPISNHLYFYWYRQILGQKVEFLVSFYNNEISEKSEIFDDQFSVERPDGSNFTLKIRSTKLEDSAMYFCASSEKEGTEAFFGQGTRLTVV.

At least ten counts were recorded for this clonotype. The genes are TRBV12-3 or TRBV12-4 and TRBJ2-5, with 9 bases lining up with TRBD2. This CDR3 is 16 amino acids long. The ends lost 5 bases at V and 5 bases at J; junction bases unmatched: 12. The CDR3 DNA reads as TGTGCCAGCAGTCCCCTGGGCAGCGGGAGGAGGGAGACCCAGTACTTC. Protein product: CASSPLGSGRRETQYF.

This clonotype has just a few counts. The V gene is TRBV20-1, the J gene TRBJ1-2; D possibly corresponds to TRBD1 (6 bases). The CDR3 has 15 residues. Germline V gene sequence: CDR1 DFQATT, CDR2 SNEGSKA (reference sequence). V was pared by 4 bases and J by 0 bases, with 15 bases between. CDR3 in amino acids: CSAIGTGLSNYGYTF. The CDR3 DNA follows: TGCAGTGCTATAGGCACAGGGTTATCTAACTATGGCTACACCTTC.

The CDR3 region has the DNA TGCGCCAGCAGCTTTCCTAGGACAGGGGGCCTGAACGAGCAGTACTTC. Encoded protein: CASSFPRTGGLNEQYF. The chain is built from TRBV5-1 and TRBJ2-7; 11 nucleotides line up with TRBD1. The J segment lost 5 bases and the V segment lost 2 bases, leaving 9 bases of the junction unmatched. This CDR3 contains 16 residues. Germline V gene lookup returns CDR1 SGHRS and CDR2 YFSETQ.

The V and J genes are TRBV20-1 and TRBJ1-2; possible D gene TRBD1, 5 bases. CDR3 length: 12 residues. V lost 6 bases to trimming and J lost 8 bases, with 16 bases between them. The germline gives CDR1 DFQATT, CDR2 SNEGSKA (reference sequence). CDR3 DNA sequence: TGCAGTGCACGTCCCGGGGGGATGGGCTACACCTTC. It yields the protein CSARPGGMGYTF.

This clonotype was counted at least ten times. The CDR3 loop is CASSLVGQRNTIYF. The DNA for the CDR3 is TGTGCCAGCAGCTTGGTAGGACAGCGAAACACCATATATTTT. The rearrangement links TRBV5-5 to TRBJ1-3; D perhaps matches TRBD1 (6 bases). The CDR3 covers 14 residues. Germline lookup yields CDR1 SGHKS and CDR2 YYEKEE (reference sequence). Trimming stripped 0 bases from V and 5 bases from J, with 9 bases between.

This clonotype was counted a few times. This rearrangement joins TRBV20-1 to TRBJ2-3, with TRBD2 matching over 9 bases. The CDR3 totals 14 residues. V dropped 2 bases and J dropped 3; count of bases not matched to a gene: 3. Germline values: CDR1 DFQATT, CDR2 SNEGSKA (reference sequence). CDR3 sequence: CSARRGRATDTQYF. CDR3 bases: TGCAGTGCTAGACGCGGGAGGGCAACAGATACGCAGTATTTT.